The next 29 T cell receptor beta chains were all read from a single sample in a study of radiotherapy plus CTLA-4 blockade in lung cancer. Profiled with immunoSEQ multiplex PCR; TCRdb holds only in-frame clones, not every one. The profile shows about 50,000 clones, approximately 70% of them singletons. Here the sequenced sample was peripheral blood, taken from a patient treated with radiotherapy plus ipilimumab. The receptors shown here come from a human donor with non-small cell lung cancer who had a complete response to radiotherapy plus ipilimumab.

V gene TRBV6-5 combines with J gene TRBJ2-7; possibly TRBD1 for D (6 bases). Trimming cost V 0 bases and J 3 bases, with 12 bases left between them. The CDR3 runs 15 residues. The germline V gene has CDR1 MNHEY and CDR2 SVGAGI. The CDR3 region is CASSYSTRDNYEQYF. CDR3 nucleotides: TGTGCCAGCAGTTACTCGACCCGGGACAACTACGAGCAGTACTTC.

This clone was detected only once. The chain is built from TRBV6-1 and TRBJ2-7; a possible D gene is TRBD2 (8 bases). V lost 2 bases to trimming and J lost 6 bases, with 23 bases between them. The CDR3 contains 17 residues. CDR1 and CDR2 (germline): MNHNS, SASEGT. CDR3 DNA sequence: TGTGCCAGCAGTGAATTTGGGACAGCCGGGACTAGGCCCGAGCAGTACTTC. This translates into CASSEFGTAGTRPEQYF.

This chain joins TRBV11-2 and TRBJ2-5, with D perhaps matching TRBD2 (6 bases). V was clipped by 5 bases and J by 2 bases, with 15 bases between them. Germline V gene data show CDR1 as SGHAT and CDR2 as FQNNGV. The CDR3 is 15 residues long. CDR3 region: CASSRGTVAQETQYF. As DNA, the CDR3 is TGTGCCAGCAGCCGGGGGACGGTAGCTCAAGAGACCCAGTACTTC.

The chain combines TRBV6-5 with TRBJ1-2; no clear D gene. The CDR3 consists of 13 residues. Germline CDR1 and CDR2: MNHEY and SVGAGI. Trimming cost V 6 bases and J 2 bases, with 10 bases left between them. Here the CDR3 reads CASSPGRNYGYTF. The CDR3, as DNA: TGTGCCAGCAGCCCGGGTAGAAACTATGGCTACACCTTC.

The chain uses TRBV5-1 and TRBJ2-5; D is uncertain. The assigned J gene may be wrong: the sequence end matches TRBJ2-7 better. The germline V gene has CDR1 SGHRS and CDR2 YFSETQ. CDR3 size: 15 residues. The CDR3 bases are TGCGCCAGCAGCTTTAACGACAATTCTTTCTACGAGCAGTACTTC. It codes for CASSFNDNSFYEQYF.

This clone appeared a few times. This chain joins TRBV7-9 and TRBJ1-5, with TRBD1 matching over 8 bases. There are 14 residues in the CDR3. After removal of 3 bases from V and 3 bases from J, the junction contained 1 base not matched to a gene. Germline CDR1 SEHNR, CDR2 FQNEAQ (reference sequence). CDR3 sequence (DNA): TGTGCCAGCAGCTTGACAGGGGACAATCAGCCCCAGCATTTT. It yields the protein CASSLTGDNQPQHF.

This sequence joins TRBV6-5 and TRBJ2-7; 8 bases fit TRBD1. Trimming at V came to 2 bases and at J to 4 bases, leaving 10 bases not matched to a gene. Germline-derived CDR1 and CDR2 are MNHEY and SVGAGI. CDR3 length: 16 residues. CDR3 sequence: CASSYRPGRGQYEQYF. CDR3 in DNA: TGTGCCAGCAGTTACCGGCCCGGCAGGGGGCAATACGAGCAGTACTTC.

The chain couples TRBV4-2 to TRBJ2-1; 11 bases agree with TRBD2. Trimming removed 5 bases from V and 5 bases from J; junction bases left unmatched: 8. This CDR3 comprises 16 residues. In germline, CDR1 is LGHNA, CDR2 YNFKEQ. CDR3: CASSTSGGSNNNEQFF. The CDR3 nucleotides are TGTGCCAGCAGCACTAGCGGGGGAAGCAATAACAATGAGCAGTTCTTC.

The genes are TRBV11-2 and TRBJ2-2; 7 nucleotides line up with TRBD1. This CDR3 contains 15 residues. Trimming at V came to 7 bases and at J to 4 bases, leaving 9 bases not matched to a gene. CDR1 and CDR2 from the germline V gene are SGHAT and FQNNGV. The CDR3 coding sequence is TGTGCCAGCACCGCAGACAGGGCGAGCACCGGGGAGCTGTTTTTT. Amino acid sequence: CASTADRASTGELFF.

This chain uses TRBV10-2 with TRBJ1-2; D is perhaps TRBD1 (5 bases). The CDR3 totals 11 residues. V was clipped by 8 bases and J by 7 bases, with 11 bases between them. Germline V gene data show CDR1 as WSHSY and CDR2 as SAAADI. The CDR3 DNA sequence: TGCGCCAGCTCTCCGGGGGGTGGCTACACCTTC. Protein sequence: CASSPGGGYTF.

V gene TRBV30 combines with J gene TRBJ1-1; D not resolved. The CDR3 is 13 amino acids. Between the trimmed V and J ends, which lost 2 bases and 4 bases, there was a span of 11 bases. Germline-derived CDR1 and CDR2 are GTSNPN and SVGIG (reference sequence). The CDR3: CAWSNGGSTEAFF. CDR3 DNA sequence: TGTGCCTGGAGTAATGGCGGGAGCACTGAAGCTTTCTTT.

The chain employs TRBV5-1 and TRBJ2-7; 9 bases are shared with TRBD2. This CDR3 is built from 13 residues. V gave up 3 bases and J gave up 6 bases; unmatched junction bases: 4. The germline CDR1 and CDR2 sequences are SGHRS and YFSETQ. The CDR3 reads CASSYSGSGEQYF. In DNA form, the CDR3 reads TGCGCCAGCAGCTATAGCGGGAGTGGCGAGCAGTACTTC.

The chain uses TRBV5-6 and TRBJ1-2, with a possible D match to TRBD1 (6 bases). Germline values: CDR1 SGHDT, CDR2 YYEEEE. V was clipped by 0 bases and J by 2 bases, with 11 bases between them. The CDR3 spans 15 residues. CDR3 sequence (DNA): TGTGCCAGCAGCTTGGACGCAGGGGCGAACTATGGCTACACCTTC. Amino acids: CASSLDAGANYGYTF.

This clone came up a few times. DNA for the CDR3: TGTGCCAGCAGCCAGGGGTTCACCGGGACAGGGAAGACTGAAGCTTTCTTT. It encodes CASSQGFTGTGKTEAFF. The genes are TRBV11-2 and TRBJ1-1; 9 positions match TRBD1. CDR1 and CDR2 (germline): SGHAT, FQNNGV. The CDR3 contains 17 residues. Trimming removed 5 bases from V and 5 bases from J; junction bases left unmatched: 15.

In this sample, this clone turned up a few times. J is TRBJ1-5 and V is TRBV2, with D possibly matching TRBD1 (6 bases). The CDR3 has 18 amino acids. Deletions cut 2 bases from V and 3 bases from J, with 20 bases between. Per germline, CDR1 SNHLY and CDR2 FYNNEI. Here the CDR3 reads CASSEYGGYQGINQPQHF. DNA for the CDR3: TGTGCCAGCAGTGAATATGGGGGCTACCAGGGGATCAATCAGCCCCAGCATTTT.

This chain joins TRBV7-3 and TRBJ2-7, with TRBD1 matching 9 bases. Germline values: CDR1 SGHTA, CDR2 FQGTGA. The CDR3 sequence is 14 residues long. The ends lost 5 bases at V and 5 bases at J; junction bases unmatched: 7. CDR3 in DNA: TGTGCCAGCAGCCCCGCCGGGACAGGGAACGAGCAGTACTTC. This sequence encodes CASSPAGTGNEQYF.

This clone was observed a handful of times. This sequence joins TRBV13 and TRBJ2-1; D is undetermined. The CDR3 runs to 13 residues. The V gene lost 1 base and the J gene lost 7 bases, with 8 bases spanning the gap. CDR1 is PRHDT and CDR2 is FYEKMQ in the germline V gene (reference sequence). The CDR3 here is CASSLAVINEQFF. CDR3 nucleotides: TGTGCCAGCAGCTTAGCGGTAATAAATGAGCAGTTCTTC.

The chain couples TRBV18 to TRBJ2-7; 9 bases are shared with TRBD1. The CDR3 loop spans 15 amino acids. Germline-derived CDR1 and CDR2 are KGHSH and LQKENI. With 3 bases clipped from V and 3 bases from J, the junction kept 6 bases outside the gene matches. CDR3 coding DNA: TGTGCCAGCTCACCGCCGACAGGGGGAGGCTACGAGCAGTACTTC. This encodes CASSPPTGGGYEQYF. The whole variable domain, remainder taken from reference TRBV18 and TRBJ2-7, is NAGVMQNPRHLVRRRGQEARLRCSPMKGHSHVYWYRQLPEEGLKFMVYLQKENIIDESGMPKERFSAEFPKEGPSILRIQQVVRGDSAAYFCASSPPTGGGYEQYFGPGTRLTVT.

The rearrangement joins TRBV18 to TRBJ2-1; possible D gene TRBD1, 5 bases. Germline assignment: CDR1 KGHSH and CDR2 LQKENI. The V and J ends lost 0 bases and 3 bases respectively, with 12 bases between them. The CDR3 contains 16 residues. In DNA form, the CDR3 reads TGTGCCAGCTCACCACCGGCGGACACCTTCTACAATGAGCAGTTCTTC. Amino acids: CASSPPADTFYNEQFF. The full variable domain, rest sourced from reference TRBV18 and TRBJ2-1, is NAGVMQNPRHLVRRRGQEARLRCSPMKGHSHVYWYRQLPEEGLKFMVYLQKENIIDESGMPKERFSAEFPKEGPSILRIQQVVRGDSAAYFCASSPPADTFYNEQFFGPGTRLTVL.

CDR3 sequence: CASSMGALMRHNEQFF. The CDR3 nucleotides read TGTGCCAGTAGTATGGGGGCGTTGATGCGACACAATGAGCAGTTCTTC. The V and J genes are TRBV19 and TRBJ2-1, with D perhaps matching TRBD1 (6 bases). V dropped 3 bases and J dropped 5 bases, with 17 bases sitting between them. The germline V gene has CDR1 LNHDA and CDR2 SQIVND (reference sequence). The CDR3 consists of 16 residues. Together with reference TRBV19 and TRBJ2-1, the CDR3 gives the full variable domain: DGGITQSPKYLFRKEGQNVTLSCEQNLNHDAMYWYRQDPGQGLRLIYYSQIVNDFQKGDIAEGYSVSREKKESFPLTVTSAQKNPTAFYLCASSMGALMRHNEQFFGPGTRLTVL.

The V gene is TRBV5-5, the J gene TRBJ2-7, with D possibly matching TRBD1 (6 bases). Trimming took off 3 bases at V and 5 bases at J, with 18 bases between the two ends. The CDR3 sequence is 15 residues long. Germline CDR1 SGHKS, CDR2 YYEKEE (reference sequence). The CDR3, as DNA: TGTGCCAGCAGCTCCCCGACAGGATTTCGTGACGAGCAGTACTTC. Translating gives CASSSPTGFRDEQYF. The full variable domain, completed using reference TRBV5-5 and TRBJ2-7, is DAGVTQSPTHLIKTRGQQVTLRCSPISGHKSVSWYQQVLGQGPQFIFQYYEKEERGRGNFPDRFSARQFPNYSSELNVNALLLGDSALYLCASSSPTGFRDEQYFGPGTRLTVT.

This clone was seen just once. The CDR3 DNA reads TGTGCCAGCAGCTTTTCCGGGACTAGCGGCAATGAGCAGTTCTTC. This codes for CASSFSGTSGNEQFF. This chain links TRBV7-8 with TRBJ2-1; 11 bases are a match to TRBD2. CDR3 length: 15 residues. V was pared by 3 bases and J by 6 bases, with 4 bases of the junction left unmatched. The germline V gene has CDR1 SGHVS and CDR2 FQNEAQ.

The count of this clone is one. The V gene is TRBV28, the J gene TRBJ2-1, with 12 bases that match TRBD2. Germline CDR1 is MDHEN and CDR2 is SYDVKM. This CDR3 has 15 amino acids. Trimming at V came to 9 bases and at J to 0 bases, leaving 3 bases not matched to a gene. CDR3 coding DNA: TGTGCCAGTACGACTAGCGGGAGCTCCTACAATGAGCAGTTCTTC. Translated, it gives CASTTSGSSYNEQFF.

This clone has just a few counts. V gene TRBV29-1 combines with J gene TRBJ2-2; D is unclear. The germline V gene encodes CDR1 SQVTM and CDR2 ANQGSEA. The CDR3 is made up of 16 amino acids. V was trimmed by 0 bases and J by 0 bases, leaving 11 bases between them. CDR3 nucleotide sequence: TGCAGCGTTGAAGATCATACAGCATCGAACACCGGGGAGCTGTTTTTT. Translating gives CSVEDHTASNTGELFF.

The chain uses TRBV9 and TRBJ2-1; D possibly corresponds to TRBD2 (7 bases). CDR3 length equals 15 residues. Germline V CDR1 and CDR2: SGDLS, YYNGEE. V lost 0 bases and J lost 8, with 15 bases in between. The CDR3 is CASSVDRGAVHEQFF. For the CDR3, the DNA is TGTGCCAGCAGCGTAGATCGGGGGGCGGTCCATGAGCAGTTCTTC. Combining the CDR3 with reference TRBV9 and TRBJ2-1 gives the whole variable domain DSGVTQTPKHLITATGQRVTLRCSPRSGDLSVYWYQQSLDQGLQFLIQYYNGEERAKGNILERFSAQQFPDLHSELNLSSLELGDSALYFCASSVDRGAVHEQFFGPGTRLTVL.

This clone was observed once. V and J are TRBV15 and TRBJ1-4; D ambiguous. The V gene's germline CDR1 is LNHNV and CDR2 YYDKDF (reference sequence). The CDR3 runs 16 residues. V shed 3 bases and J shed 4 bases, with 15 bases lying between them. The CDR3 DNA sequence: TGTGCCACCAGCAGGGGAGGAGGAGGGCGTAATGAAAAACTGTTTTTT. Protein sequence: CATSRGGGGRNEKLFF.

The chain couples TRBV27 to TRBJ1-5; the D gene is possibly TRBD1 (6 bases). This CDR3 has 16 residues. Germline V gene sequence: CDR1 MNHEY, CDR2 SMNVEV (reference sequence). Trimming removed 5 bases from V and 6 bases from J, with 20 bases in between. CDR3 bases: TGTGCCAGCAGTAAGACGACAGGAGTCGGTAGTCAGCCCCAGCATTTT. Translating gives CASSKTTGVGSQPQHF.

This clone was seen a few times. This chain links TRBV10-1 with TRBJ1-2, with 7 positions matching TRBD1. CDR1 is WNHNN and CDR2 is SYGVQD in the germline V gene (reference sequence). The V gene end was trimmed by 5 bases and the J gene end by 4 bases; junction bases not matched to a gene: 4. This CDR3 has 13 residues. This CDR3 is CASSPDRVYGYTF. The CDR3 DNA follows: TGCGCCAGCAGTCCCGACAGGGTCTATGGCTACACCTTC.

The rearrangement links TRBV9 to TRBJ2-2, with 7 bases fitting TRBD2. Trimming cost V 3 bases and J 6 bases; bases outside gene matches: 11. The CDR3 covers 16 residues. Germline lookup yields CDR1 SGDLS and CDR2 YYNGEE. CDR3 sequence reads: CASSESLASGAGELFF. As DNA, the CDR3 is TGTGCCAGCAGCGAGTCCTTAGCTAGCGGAGCCGGGGAGCTGTTTTTT. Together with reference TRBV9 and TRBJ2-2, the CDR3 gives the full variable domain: DSGVTQTPKHLITATGQRVTLRCSPRSGDLSVYWYQQSLDQGLQFLIQYYNGEERAKGNILERFSAQQFPDLHSELNLSSLELGDSALYFCASSESLASGAGELFFGEGSRLTVL.